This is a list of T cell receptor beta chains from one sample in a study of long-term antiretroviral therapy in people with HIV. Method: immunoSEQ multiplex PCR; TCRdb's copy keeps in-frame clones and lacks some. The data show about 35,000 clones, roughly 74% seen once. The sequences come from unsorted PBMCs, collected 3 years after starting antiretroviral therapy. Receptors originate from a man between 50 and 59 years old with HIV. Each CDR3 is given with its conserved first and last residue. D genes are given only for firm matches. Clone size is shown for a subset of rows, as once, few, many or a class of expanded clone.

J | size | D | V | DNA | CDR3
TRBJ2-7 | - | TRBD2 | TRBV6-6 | TGTGCCAGCAGTTGGGGGGGGGACGCGTCCTACGAAGGGGACTTC | CASSWGGDASYEGDF
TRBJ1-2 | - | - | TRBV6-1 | TGTGCCAGCAGTGAAGCCGCAGGGGCAGAAGGCTATGGCTACACCTTC | CASSEAAGAEGYGYTF
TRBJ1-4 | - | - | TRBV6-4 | TGTGCCAGCGCGGATGAAAAACTGTTTTTT | CASADEKLFF
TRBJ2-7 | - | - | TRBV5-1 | TGCGCCAGCAGCTTGGCCCAGATAGCCGACGAGCAGTACTTC | CASSLAQIADEQYF
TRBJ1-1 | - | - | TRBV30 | TGTGCCTGGAGTCTTGACAGGAACACTGAAGCTTTCTTT | CAWSLDRNTEAFF
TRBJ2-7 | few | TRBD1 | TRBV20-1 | TGCAGTGCTGGGACAGTATACGAGCAGTACTTC | CSAGTVYEQYF
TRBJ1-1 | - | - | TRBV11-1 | TGTGCCAGCAGCTTTAGGTTTAGCACTGAAGCTTTCTTT | CASSFRFSTEAFF
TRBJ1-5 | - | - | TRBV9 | TGTGCCAGCAGCCGAGACAGGAATAGCAATCAGCCCCAGCATTTT | CASSRDRNSNQPQHF
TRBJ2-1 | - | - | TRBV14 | TGTGCCAGCAGCCTCGGGGCGAGCTCCTACAATGAGCAGTTCTTC | CASSLGASSYNEQFF
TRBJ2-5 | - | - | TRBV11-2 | TGTGCCAGCGGGCTCTCTAGAGAGACCCAGTACTTC | CASGLSRETQYF
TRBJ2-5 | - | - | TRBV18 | TGTGCCAGCTCACCACAGGTACAAGAGACCCAGTACTTC | CASSPQVQETQYF
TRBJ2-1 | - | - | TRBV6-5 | TGTGCCACCAGGCAGGGGACCCCCTACAATGAGCAGTTCTTC | CATRQGTPYNEQFF
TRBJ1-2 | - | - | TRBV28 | TGTGCCAGCAGTTTCTTCGGACAGAACTATGGCTACACCTTC | CASSFFGQNYGYTF
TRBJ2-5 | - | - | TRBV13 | TGTGCCAGCAGCAGACAGTCCCCCGGGGAGACCCAGTACTTC | CASSRQSPGETQYF